This T cell receptor beta chain was identified in a study of CD8 T cells in Susac syndrome. Study-wide results and caveats: In its TCR sequencing and HLA analysis, the study acknowledged that the number of individuals was relatively small.

Blood CD8+ and CD4+ T cells underwent high-throughput TCR beta sequencing. Negative isolation was used for CD8+ and CD4+ T cells and FACS enrichment for TEMRA cells. Points on this clonotype: Its target is not known.

The CDR3 sequence is 11 residues long. Trimming took off 6 bases at V and 11 bases at J, with 11 bases between the two ends. The germline V gene has CDR1 SEHNR and CDR2 FQNEAQ (reference sequence). When the RNA was reverse transcribed, random hexamers were used with an input of about 0.5 to 1 ug. With immunoSEQ multiplex PCR, TCR beta CDR3 was amplified across 54 Vbeta and 13 Jbeta. TCRdb re-called the immunoSEQ multiplex PCR reads through MiXCR, storing one row per CDR3 protein. The sample consists of 27,000 or so distinct CDR3 sequences, 94% of them appearing once. The rearrangement uses TRBV7-9 and TRBJ2-1; D is undetermined. Sequenced input: CD8+ T cells from PBMCs. This sequence was found in a human donor in good health. DNA of the CDR3: TGTGCCAGCAGTCGCCCGGATCAGCAGTTCTTC. This codes for CASSRPDQQFF.